This T cell receptor (beta chain) was identified in a study of blood T cell repertoires in COVID-19. Participants' own reports of clinical history determined their cohort assignment. Sequencing was performed with immunoSEQ multiplex PCR; in TCRdb, only in-frame clones are kept and a portion is missing. The table records 200,000 to 250,000 clones, about 85% of them present only once. Germline V gene data show CDR1 as MGHRA and CDR2 as YSYEKL. V lost 4 bases and J lost 6; bases outside the gene matches: 9. The CDR3 totals 16 residues. Material: PBMCs or T cells enriched from blood (not recorded which). The chain joins TRBV4-1 to TRBJ2-4, with TRBD1 matching over 10 bases. The clonotype comes from a woman under 40 who had recovered from COVID-19. Written as DNA, the CDR3 is TGCGCCAGCAGCCTTCCAGGGACAGGGGTTGGAAACATTCAGTACTTC. Residues: CASSLPGTGVGNIQYF.